Shown below are 23 T cell receptor beta chains from a single sample sequenced in a study of T cell responses to AZD1222 COVID-19 vaccine (dated by TCRdb to the early 2020s). Reading the label with the study, this specimen's time point is: baseline before first vaccination. The library was built by means of the immunoSEQ multiplex PCR assay. TCRdb stores this immuneACCESS table with in-frame sequences only. Part of the clones is absent; in the studies checked, under half of the shortfall reflects unresolved V genes, and no reason is known for the rest. This sample holds 110,000 to 150,000 clones; around 90% were observed only once. Together, the top ten hold around 5% of the sample. Source: peripheral blood, taken on day 0 of AZD1222 vaccination. The receptors come from an adult in good health.

The CDR3 DNA sequence: TGTGCCAGCAGCCAAATAGGCGAGGGACAGGTCTTCTCCTACGAGCAGTACTTC. The encoded protein is CASSQIGEGQVFSYEQYF. The genes are TRBV3-1 (or the pseudogene TRBV3-2) and TRBJ2-7, with 8 bases aligning to TRBD1. Germline CDR1 reads LGHDT; CDR2 reads YNNKEL (reference sequence). Trimming removed 2 bases from V and 0 bases from J; junction bases left unmatched: 12. This CDR3 contains 18 residues.

This clone appeared once. The J gene is TRBJ2-7, the V gene TRBV18; D is unclear. The CDR3 runs 11 residues. Germline V gene lookup returns CDR1 KGHSH and CDR2 LQKENI. V shed 6 bases and J shed 3 bases, with 6 bases lying between them. The CDR3 region is CASSQFYEQYF. In DNA form, the CDR3 reads TGTGCCAGCTCCCAATTCTACGAGCAGTACTTC.

The chain is built from TRBV28 and TRBJ1-3; D unclear. V was shortened by 8 bases and J by 2 bases, with 7 bases between the two germline ends. There are 12 residues in the CDR3. Per germline, CDR1 MDHEN and CDR2 SYDVKM. The CDR3 DNA reads as TGTGCCAGCGGCTGGGCTGGAAACACCATATATTTT. The encoded protein is CASGWAGNTIYF.

This clone appeared a single time. The V call is TRBV13, the J call TRBJ1-1; tentatively, D is TRBD1 (5 bases). This CDR3 is built from 16 residues. CDR1 is PRHDT and CDR2 is FYEKMQ in the germline V gene (reference sequence). Trimming shortened V by 0 bases and J by 4 bases, and 15 bases separated the two germline ends. As DNA, the CDR3 is TGTGCCAGCAGCTTAGGCCTAAGGGGAGTGAGCACTGAAGCTTTCTTT. Translation: CASSLGLRGVSTEAFF. Supplemented by reference TRBV13 and TRBJ1-1, the full variable domain reads AAGVIQSPRHLIKEKRETATLKCYPIPRHDTVYWYQQGPGQDPQFLISFYEKMQSDKGSIPDRFSAQQFSDYHSELNMSSLELGDSALYFCASSLGLRGVSTEAFFGQGTRLTVV.

V usage is TRBV7-3 and J usage is TRBJ2-1; 14 nucleotides agree with TRBD2. Per the germline V gene, CDR1 is SGHTA and CDR2 is FQGTGA. V trimming: 5 bases; J trimming: 10 bases; junction bases outside the gene matches: 13. The CDR3 runs 17 residues. The CDR3 spells CASSPYPGLAGVDEQFF. The CDR3 nucleotides read TGTGCCAGCAGCCCATACCCGGGACTAGCGGGAGTTGACGAGCAGTTCTTC.

The chain carries TRBV7-2 and TRBJ2-7, with 9 bases fitting TRBD2. With 5 bases clipped from V and 4 bases from J, the junction kept 12 bases outside the gene matches. The CDR3 totals 16 residues. Germline values: CDR1 SGHTA, CDR2 FQGNSA. The CDR3: CASSPPTSGLLYEQYF. The CDR3 DNA follows: TGTGCCAGCAGCCCCCCAACTAGCGGGTTGTTATACGAGCAGTACTTC.

The chain links TRBV13 to TRBJ2-1, with TRBD1 identical over 7 bases. The CDR3 length is 18 residues. Germline V gene sequence: CDR1 PRHDT, CDR2 FYEKMQ (reference sequence). The V and J ends lost 3 bases and 4 bases, in that order; junction bases with no gene match: 15. This chain's CDR3 is CASSFRQTGRYMYNEQFF. DNA of the CDR3: TGTGCCAGCAGCTTTCGACAGACAGGGAGATACATGTACAATGAGCAGTTCTTC. Together with reference TRBV13 and TRBJ2-1, the CDR3 gives the full variable domain: AAGVIQSPRHLIKEKRETATLKCYPIPRHDTVYWYQQGPGQDPQFLISFYEKMQSDKGSIPDRFSAQQFSDYHSELNMSSLELGDSALYFCASSFRQTGRYMYNEQFFGPGTRLTVL.

This sequence joins TRBV6-5 and TRBJ2-1, with D unclear. Between the trimmed V and J ends, which lost 8 bases and 0 bases, there was a span of 8 bases. The CDR3 contains 13 residues. The germline V gene encodes CDR1 MNHEY and CDR2 SVGAGI. The CDR3 spells CASGLYSYNEQFF. DNA of the CDR3: TGTGCCAGCGGCTTGTACTCCTACAATGAGCAGTTCTTC.

The J gene is TRBJ2-5, the V gene TRBV6-5; D not certain. With 6 bases removed from V and 2 bases from J, the gap between germline ends came to 10 bases. The germline CDR1 and CDR2 sequences are MNHEY and SVGAGI. The CDR3 is 13 residues long. The CDR3 loop reads CASRRPGQETQYF. CDR3 in DNA: TGTGCCAGCAGACGCCCGGGTCAAGAGACCCAGTACTTC.

The rearrangement joins TRBV27 to TRBJ1-5; TRBD1 matches at 9 bases. CDR1 and CDR2 (germline): MNHEY, SMNVEV (reference sequence). V dropped 5 bases and J dropped 6; count of bases not matched to a gene: 5. The CDR3 is made up of 14 amino acids. Here the CDR3 reads CASSLTGGTQPQHF. CDR3 in DNA: TGTGCCAGCAGTCTCACAGGGGGCACTCAGCCCCAGCATTTT.

CDR3 nucleotides: TGTGCCAGTAGTGGCAGGCTGACTCCTAACTATGGCTACACCTTC. The encoded protein is CASSGRLTPNYGYTF. J is TRBJ1-2 and V is TRBV19; D not certain. Germline assignment: CDR1 LNHDA and CDR2 SQIVND (reference sequence). Trimming pared 5 bases from V and 0 bases from J, leaving 13 bases between. The CDR3 totals 15 residues.

The chain links TRBV7-3 to TRBJ2-2; 8 bases line up with TRBD2. With V trimmed by 5 bases and J by 5 bases, 10 bases remained unmatched. The CDR3 extends over 16 amino acids. Germline CDR1 and CDR2: SGHTA and FQGTGA. The CDR3 bases are TGTGCCAGCAGCCTAATACCGGGAGGGCCGACCGGGGAGCTGTTTTTT. This codes for CASSLIPGGPTGELFF.

This chain links TRBV5-1 with TRBJ2-2; the D gene is possibly TRBD1 (5 bases). The V end lost 0 bases, the J end lost 2 bases, and 8 bases lay between the germline ends. Germline values: CDR1 SGHRS, CDR2 YFSETQ. The CDR3 runs 15 residues. The CDR3: CASSLVQGNTGELFF. The CDR3 DNA follows: TGCGCCAGCAGCTTGGTCCAGGGTAACACCGGGGAGCTGTTTTTT. Full variable domain (missing parts from reference TRBV5-1 and TRBJ2-2): KAGVTQTPRYLIKTRGQQVTLSCSPISGHRSVSWYQQTPGQGLQFLFEYFSETQRNKGNFPGRFSGRQFSNSRSEMNVSTLELGDSALYLCASSLVQGNTGELFFGEGSRLTVL.

This clone was seen a few times. This chain links TRBV19 with TRBJ1-3; D unresolved. Germline V gives CDR1 LNHDA, CDR2 SQIVND (reference sequence). This CDR3 has 12 amino acids. Deletions cut 3 bases from V and 7 bases from J, with 7 bases between. This CDR3 is CASSMVRNTIYF. DNA for the CDR3: TGTGCCAGTAGTATGGTTCGGAACACCATATATTTT.

The V call is TRBV30, the J call TRBJ2-7; the match to TRBD2 covers 7 bases. The germline gives CDR1 GTSNPN, CDR2 SVGIG (reference sequence). V shed 1 base, J shed 9 bases, and the junction held 9 bases outside the gene matches. The CDR3 has 13 residues. CDR3 nucleotide sequence: TGTGCCTGGAGTGATACGCGGGGGTCTGGGCAGTACTTC. Its protein is CAWSDTRGSGQYF.

This clone has a single count. The V call is TRBV28, the J call TRBJ2-7; 8 bases align to TRBD2. CDR1 and CDR2 (germline): MDHEN, SYDVKM. CDR3 length equals 14 residues. V lost 7 bases to trimming and J lost 0 bases; unmatched junction nucleotides: 5. This CDR3 reads CASKVAGSSYEQYF. DNA of the CDR3: TGTGCCAGCAAAGTAGCGGGAAGCTCCTACGAGCAGTACTTC.

The chain combines TRBV28 with TRBJ1-2; tentative D call: TRBD1 (5 bases). Trimming stripped 4 bases from V and 2 bases from J, with 14 bases between. This CDR3 spans 15 amino acids. Germline V gene sequence: CDR1 MDHEN, CDR2 SYDVKM. The CDR3 region is CASSSIRVVNYGYTF. In DNA, the CDR3 is TGTGCCAGCAGTTCTATCAGGGTTGTAAACTATGGCTACACCTTC.

The J gene is TRBJ2-2, the V gene TRBV9; TRBD2 is a possible D gene (6 bases). The V gene's germline CDR1 is SGDLS and CDR2 YYNGEE. CDR3 size: 15 residues. V lost 0 bases to trimming and J lost 5 bases, with 11 bases between them. CDR3 residues: CASSVVGSGTGELFF. The CDR3, as DNA: TGTGCCAGCAGCGTAGTCGGGAGCGGAACCGGGGAGCTGTTTTTT.

The V call is TRBV30, the J call TRBJ2-2; D is possibly TRBD2 (6 bases). V dropped 3 bases and J dropped 0 bases, with 8 bases sitting between them. Per germline, CDR1 GTSNPN and CDR2 SVGIG (reference sequence). The CDR3 has 14 amino acids. CDR3 bases: TGTGCCTGGAGGGCGGGATCGAACACCGGGGAGCTGTTTTTT. Translation: CAWRAGSNTGELFF.

The chain combines TRBV14 with TRBJ2-7; D unclear. CDR1 and CDR2 (germline): SGHDN, FVKESK. The CDR3 spans 13 residues. V was cut by 4 bases and J by 2 bases, with 9 bases left in between. The DNA for the CDR3 is TGTGCCAGCAGCCCCCCAACTACCTACGAGCAGTACTTC. Its translation: CASSPPTTYEQYF.

V gene TRBV24-1 combines with J gene TRBJ2-1; tentatively, D is TRBD1 (5 bases). The CDR3 is 15 residues long. V was shortened by 3 bases and J by 8 bases, with 16 bases between the two germline ends. Germline CDR1 reads KGHDR; CDR2 reads SFDVKD. CDR3 coding DNA: TGTGCCACCAGTGATCACGCTGGGGCGGACGATGAGCAGTTCTTC. Residues: CATSDHAGADDEQFF.

The V and J genes are TRBV29-1 and TRBJ2-7; 10 positions match TRBD1. The CDR3 length is 15 residues. V trimming: 6 bases; J trimming: 4 bases; junction bases outside the gene matches: 12. CDR1 SQVTM and CDR2 ANQGSEA come from the germline V gene. In DNA form, the CDR3 reads TGCAGCGTCGCACGGGGGACAGGGGCGGATTACGAGCAGTACTTC. Encoded protein: CSVARGTGADYEQYF.

This sequence joins TRBV24-1 and TRBJ2-5; D is undetermined. With 0 bases removed from V and 1 base from J, the gap between germline ends came to 5 bases. CDR1 and CDR2 from the germline V gene are KGHDR and SFDVKD. The CDR3 has 14 amino acids. DNA for the CDR3: TGTGCCACCAGTGATTTGCAGGTCCAAGAGACCCAGTACTTC. Its protein product is CATSDLQVQETQYF.